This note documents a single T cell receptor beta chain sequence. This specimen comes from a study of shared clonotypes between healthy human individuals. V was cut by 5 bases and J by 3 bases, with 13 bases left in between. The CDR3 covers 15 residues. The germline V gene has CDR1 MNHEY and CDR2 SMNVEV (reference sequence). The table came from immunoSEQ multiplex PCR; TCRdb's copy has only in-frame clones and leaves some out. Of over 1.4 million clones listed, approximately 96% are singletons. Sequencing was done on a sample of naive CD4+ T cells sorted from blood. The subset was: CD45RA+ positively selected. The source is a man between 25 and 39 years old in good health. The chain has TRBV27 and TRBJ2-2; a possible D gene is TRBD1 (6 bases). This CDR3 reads CASSPIQGYTGELFF. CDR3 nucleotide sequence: TGTGCCAGCAGTCCAATACAGGGTTACACCGGGGAGCTGTTTTTT.